This TCR beta chain is from a study of cytomegalovirus exposure and HLA in healthy donors. Study-level results: When presence/absence was analysed, sequencing depth was taken to be roughly uniform across donors. A later analysis found that most CMV-associated TCR beta chains appeared HLA-restricted. A highly shared variant cluster was judged a likely technical artifact.

For this clone: Its antigen is unidentified.

60 Vbeta and 13 Jbeta primers were used in PCR. Method: immunoSEQ multiplex PCR; TCRdb's copy keeps in-frame clones and lacks some. Altogether around 130,000 clones are present, around three quarters being singletons, with the ten largest covering over 2%. Germline V CDR1 and CDR2: SGHRS, YFSETQ. CDR3 size: 15 residues. The TCR was taken from a woman aged 55 to 70 in good health and CMV-seropositive. The sequencing input was PBMCs. The V call is TRBV5-1, the J call TRBJ2-5; TRBD1 matches at 10 bases. The closer fit of TRBJ2-7 to the DNA end suggests the J call may be wrong. The CDR3 sequence: CASSSGTGEDGEQYF. The CDR3 DNA sequence: TGCGCCAGCAGCTCTGGGACAGGGGAGGATGGCGAGCAGTACTTC.